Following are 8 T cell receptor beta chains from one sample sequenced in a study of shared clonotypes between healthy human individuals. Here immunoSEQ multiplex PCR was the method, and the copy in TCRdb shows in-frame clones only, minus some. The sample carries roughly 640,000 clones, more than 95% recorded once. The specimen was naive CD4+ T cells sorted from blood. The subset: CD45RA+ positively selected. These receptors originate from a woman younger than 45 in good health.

The CDR3 reads CASSSAGTGRNEQFF. In DNA form, the CDR3 reads TGCGCCAGCAGCTCCGCCGGGACAGGGAGGAATGAGCAGTTCTTC. The J gene is TRBJ2-1, the V gene TRBV5-1; 9 bases fit TRBD1. The length of the CDR3 is 15 residues. The germline V gene has CDR1 SGHRS and CDR2 YFSETQ. Trimming removed 3 bases from V and 7 bases from J; junction bases left unmatched: 8. Using reference TRBV5-1 and TRBJ2-1 for the parts outside the CDR3, the full variable domain is KAGVTQTPRYLIKTRGQQVTLSCSPISGHRSVSWYQQTPGQGLQFLFEYFSETQRNKGNFPGRFSGRQFSNSRSEMNVSTLELGDSALYLCASSSAGTGRNEQFFGPGTRLTVL.

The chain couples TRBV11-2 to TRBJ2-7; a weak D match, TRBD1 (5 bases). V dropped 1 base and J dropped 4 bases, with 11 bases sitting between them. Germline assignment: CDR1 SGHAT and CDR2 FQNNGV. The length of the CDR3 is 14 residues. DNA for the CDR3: TGTGCCAGCAGCTTAGTGGCAGGGATGTACGAGCAGTACTTC. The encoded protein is CASSLVAGMYEQYF.

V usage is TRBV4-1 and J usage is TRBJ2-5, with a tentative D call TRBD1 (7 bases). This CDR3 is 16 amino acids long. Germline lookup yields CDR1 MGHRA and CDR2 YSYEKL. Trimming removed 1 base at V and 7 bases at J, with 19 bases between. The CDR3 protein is CASSQGPGTSGGTQYF. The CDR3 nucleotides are TGCGCCAGCAGCCAAGGTCCCGGGACTTCAGGGGGGACCCAGTACTTC.

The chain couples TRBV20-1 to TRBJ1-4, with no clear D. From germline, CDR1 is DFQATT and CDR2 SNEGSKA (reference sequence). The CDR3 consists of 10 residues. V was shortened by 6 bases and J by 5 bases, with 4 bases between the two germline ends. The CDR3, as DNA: TGCAGTGCCCAAAATGAAAAACTGTTTTTT. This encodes CSAQNEKLFF.

The CDR3 region is CASSIESSGNEQFF. The CDR3 DNA sequence: TGTGCCAGTAGTATCGAGTCTAGTGGGAATGAGCAGTTCTTC. The chain couples TRBV19 to TRBJ2-1; D unclear. Deletions cut 3 bases from V and 7 bases from J, with 13 bases between. Germline V gives CDR1 LNHDA, CDR2 SQIVND (reference sequence). This CDR3 contains 14 residues.

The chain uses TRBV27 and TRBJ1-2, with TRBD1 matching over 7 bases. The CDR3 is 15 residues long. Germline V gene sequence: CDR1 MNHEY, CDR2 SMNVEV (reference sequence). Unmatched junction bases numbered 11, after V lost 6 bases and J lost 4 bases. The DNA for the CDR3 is TGTGCCAGCAGCCTGGACAGGTTTCTATCCTATGGCTACACCTTC. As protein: CASSLDRFLSYGYTF.

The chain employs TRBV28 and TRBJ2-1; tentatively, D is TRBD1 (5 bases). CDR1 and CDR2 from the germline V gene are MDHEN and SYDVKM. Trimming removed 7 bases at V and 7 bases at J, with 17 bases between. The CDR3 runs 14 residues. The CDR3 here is CASIQGAGPNEQFF. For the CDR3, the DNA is TGTGCCAGCATCCAAGGGGCAGGACCTAATGAGCAGTTCTTC.

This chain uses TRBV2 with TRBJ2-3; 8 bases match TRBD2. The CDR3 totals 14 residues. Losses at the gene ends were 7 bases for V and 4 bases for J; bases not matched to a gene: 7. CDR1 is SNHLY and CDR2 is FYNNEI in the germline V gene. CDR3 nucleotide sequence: TGTGCCAGCATGGCGGGAGGATGGTCAGATACGCAGTATTTT. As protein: CASMAGGWSDTQYF.